Below, one T cell receptor (beta chain) is given with its context. This specimen belongs to a study of T cell responses to AZD1222 COVID-19 vaccine. Per the germline V gene, CDR1 is DFQATT and CDR2 is SNEGSKA (reference sequence). This CDR3 spans 13 amino acids. V was clipped by 3 bases and J by 8 bases; unmatched bases: 6. Some clones are missing from TCRdb's copy, which holds only in-frame ones; the method was immunoSEQ multiplex PCR. The sample records roughly 150,000 clones, about 89% being singletons. The sequence derives from an adult who received the AZD1222 COVID-19 vaccine. V gene TRBV20-1 combines with J gene TRBJ2-1, with TRBD2 matching over 8 bases. Here the sequenced sample was peripheral blood, taken 28 days after the second AZD1222 dose. CDR3: CSASPMTSDEQFF. CDR3 DNA: TGCAGTGCTAGTCCCATGACTAGCGATGAGCAGTTCTTC.